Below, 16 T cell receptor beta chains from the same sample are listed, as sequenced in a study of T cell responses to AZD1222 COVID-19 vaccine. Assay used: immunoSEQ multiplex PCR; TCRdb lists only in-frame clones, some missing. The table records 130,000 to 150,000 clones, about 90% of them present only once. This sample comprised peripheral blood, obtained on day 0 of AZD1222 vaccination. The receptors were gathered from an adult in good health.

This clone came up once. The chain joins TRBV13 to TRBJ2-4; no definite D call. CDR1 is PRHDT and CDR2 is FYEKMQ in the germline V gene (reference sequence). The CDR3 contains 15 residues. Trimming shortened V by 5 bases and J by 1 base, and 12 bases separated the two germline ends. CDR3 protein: CASSRPLGAKNIQYF. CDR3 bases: TGTGCCAGCAGCCGTCCTCTAGGGGCCAAAAACATTCAGTACTTC.

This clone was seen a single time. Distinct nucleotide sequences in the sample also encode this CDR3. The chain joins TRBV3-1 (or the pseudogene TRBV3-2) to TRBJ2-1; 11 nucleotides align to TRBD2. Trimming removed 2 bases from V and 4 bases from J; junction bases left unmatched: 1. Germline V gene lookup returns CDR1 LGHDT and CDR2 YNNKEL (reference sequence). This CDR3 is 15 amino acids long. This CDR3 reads CASSQTSGSYNEQFF. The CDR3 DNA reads TGTGCCAGCAGCCAAACTAGCGGGAGTTACAATGAGCAGTTCTTC.

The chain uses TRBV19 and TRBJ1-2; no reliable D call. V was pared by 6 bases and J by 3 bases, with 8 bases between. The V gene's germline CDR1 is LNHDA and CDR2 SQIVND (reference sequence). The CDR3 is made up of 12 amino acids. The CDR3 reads CASSESYYGYTF. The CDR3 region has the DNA TGTGCCAGTAGCGAGTCGTACTATGGCTACACCTTC.

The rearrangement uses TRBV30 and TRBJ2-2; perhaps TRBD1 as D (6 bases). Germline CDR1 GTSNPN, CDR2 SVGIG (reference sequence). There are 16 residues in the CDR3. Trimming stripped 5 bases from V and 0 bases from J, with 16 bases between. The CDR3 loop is CAWHPGQITNTGELFF. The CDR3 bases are TGTGCCTGGCACCCGGGACAAATAACGAACACCGGGGAGCTGTTTTTT.

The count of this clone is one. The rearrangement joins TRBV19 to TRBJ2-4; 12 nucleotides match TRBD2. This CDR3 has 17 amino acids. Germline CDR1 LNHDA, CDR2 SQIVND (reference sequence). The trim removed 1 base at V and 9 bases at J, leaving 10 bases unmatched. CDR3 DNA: TGTGCCAGTAGTATAGGGCTAGCGGGAGGGCGATCCAGCATTCAGTACTTC. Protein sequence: CASSIGLAGGRSSIQYF. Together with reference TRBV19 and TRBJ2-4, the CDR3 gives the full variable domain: DGGITQSPKYLFRKEGQNVTLSCEQNLNHDAMYWYRQDPGQGLRLIYYSQIVNDFQKGDIAEGYSVSREKKESFPLTVTSAQKNPTAFYLCASSIGLAGGRSSIQYFGAGTRLSVL.

The CDR3 loop is CASSQFRDRDREGSETQYF. For the CDR3, the DNA is TGTGCCAGCAGCCAATTCCGCGACCGGGACAGGGAAGGTTCAGAGACCCAGTACTTC. The chain uses TRBV3-1 (or the pseudogene TRBV3-2) and TRBJ2-5, with 9 nucleotides matching TRBD1. Per the germline V gene, CDR1 is LGHDT and CDR2 is YNNKEL (reference sequence). The CDR3 totals 19 residues. V was clipped by 2 bases and J by 4 bases; unmatched bases: 17.

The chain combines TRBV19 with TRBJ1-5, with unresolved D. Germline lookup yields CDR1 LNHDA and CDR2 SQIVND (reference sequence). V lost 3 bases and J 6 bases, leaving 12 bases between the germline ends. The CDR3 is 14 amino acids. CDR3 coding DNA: TGTGCCAGTAGTATTACGGGGATAGGTCAGCCCCAGCATTTT. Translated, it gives CASSITGIGQPQHF.

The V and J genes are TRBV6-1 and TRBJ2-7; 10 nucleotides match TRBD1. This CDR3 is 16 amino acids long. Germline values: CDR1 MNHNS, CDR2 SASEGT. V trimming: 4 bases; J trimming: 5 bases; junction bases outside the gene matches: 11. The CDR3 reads CASSGGGGTGANEQYF. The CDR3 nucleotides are TGTGCCAGCAGTGGAGGGGGGGGGACAGGGGCCAACGAGCAGTACTTC.

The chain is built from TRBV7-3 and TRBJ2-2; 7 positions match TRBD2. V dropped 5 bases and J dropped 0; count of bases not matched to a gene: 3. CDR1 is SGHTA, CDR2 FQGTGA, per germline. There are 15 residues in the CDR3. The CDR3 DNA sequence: TGTGCCAGCAGCGACAGCGGGACGAACACCGGGGAGCTGTTTTTT. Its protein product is CASSDSGTNTGELFF.

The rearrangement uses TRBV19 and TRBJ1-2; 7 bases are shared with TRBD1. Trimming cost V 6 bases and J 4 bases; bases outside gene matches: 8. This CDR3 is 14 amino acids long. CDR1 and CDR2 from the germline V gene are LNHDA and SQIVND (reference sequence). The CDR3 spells CASSTGQASYGYTF. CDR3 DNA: TGTGCCAGTAGCACCGGACAGGCCTCCTATGGCTACACCTTC. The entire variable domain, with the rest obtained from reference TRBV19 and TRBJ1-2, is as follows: DGGITQSPKYLFRKEGQNVTLSCEQNLNHDAMYWYRQDPGQGLRLIYYSQIVNDFQKGDIAEGYSVSREKKESFPLTVTSAQKNPTAFYLCASSTGQASYGYTFGSGTRLTVV.

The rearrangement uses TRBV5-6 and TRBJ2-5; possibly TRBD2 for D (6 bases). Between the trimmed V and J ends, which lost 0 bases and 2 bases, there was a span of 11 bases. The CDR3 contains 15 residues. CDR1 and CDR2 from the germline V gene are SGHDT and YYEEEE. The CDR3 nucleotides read TGTGCCAGCAGCTTGGCCTTAGCGGAACAAGAGACCCAGTACTTC. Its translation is CASSLALAEQETQYF.

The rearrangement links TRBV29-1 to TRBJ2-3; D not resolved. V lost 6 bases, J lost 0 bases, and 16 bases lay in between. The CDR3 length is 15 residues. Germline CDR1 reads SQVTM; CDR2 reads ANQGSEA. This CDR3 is CSVATNPSSTDTQYF. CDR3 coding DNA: TGCAGCGTCGCGACCAATCCTTCTAGCACAGATACGCAGTATTTT.

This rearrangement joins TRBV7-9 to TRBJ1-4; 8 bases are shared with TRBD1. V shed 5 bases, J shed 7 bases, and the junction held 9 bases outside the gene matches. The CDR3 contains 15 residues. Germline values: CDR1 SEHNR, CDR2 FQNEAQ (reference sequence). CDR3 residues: CASSPYRGGSEKLFF. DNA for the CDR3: TGTGCCAGCAGCCCATACAGGGGGGGGAGTGAAAAACTGTTTTTT.

CDR3 in amino acids: CASSLSGPWESNEQYF. The CDR3 nucleotides are TGTGCCAGCAGTTTATCCGGGCCATGGGAAAGTAACGAGCAGTACTTC. V gene TRBV27 combines with J gene TRBJ2-7; no reliable D call. V was clipped by 0 bases and J by 5 bases, with 17 bases between them. The CDR3 consists of 16 residues. The germline V gene has CDR1 MNHEY and CDR2 SMNVEV (reference sequence).

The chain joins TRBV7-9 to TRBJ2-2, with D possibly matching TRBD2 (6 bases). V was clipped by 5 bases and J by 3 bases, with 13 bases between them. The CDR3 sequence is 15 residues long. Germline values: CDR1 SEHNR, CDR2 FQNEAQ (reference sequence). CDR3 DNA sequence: TGTGCCAGCAGCGAAGTTACGGGAGACACCGGGGAGCTGTTTTTT. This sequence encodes CASSEVTGDTGELFF.

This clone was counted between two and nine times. CDR3 coding DNA: TGTGCCAGCAGTTTATCGTGGTCTGGCAATCAGCCCCAGCATTTT. Its translation: CASSLSWSGNQPQHF. The chain is built from TRBV27 and TRBJ1-5; the D is unclear. The CDR3 has 15 amino acids. V was pared by 0 bases and J by 2 bases, with 8 bases between. The germline V gene has CDR1 MNHEY and CDR2 SMNVEV (reference sequence).